The 20 T cell receptor beta chains reported below all come from one sample, sequenced in a study of T-cell memory formation after mild COVID-19. In TCRdb, the 5' RACE reads were re-called with MiXCR into one record per CDR3 protein. This table has around 220,000 distinct CDR3 sequences, 16% appearing once. Sequenced material: PBMCs or a T cell subset sorted from them (not recorded which). The receptors were gathered from a man aged 18 to 29 who had mild COVID-19 (a few samples of this study predate the infection). Cell type and time point are not known.

The table lists this clonotype with a few counts. The chain couples TRBV5-1 to TRBJ1-1; 8 nucleotides agree with TRBD1. The V gene's germline CDR1 is SGHRS and CDR2 YFSETQ. The V segment lost 4 bases and the J segment 3 bases; nucleotides outside the gene matches: 2. There are 13 residues in the CDR3. The chain's CDR3 is CASSTTGDTEAFF. DNA of the CDR3: TGCGCCAGCAGCACGACAGGGGACACTGAAGCTTTCTTT. Together with reference TRBV5-1 and TRBJ1-1, the CDR3 gives the full variable domain: KAGVTQTPRYLIKTRGQQVTLSCSPISGHRSVSWYQQTPGQGLQFLFEYFSETQRNKGNFPGRFSGRQFSNSRSEMNVSTLELGDSALYLCASSTTGDTEAFFGQGTRLTVV.

The table lists this clonotype with a few counts. This rearrangement joins TRBV7-3 to TRBJ2-2; maybe TRBD2 (5 bases). Trimming took off 3 bases at V and 1 base at J, with 6 bases between the two ends. The CDR3 is 14 residues long. Per the germline V gene, CDR1 is SGHTA and CDR2 is FQGTGA. This CDR3 reads CASSFRGNTGELFF. The CDR3 DNA reads as TGTGCCAGCAGCTTCCGGGGGAACACCGGGGAGCTGTTTTTT.

The chain recombines TRBV15 with TRBJ1-2; weak D call: TRBD1 (5 bases). Looked up from germline, CDR1 is LNHNV and CDR2 is YYDKDF (reference sequence). The V and J ends lost 0 bases and 7 bases respectively, with 12 bases between them. This CDR3 contains 14 residues. DNA for the CDR3: TGTGCCACCAGCAGAGAGCGCAGGGTTGGTGGCTACACCTTC. Protein product: CATSRERRVGGYTF.

The chain links TRBV20-1 to TRBJ2-5; a weak D match, TRBD2 (6 bases). This CDR3 is 13 amino acids long. Germline-derived CDR1 and CDR2 are DFQATT and SNEGSKA (reference sequence). V was trimmed by 6 bases and J by 9 bases, leaving 20 bases between them. The CDR3 sequence is CSAHPAGGSAQYF. In nucleotides, the CDR3 is TGCAGTGCCCACCCAGCCGGGGGTTCGGCCCAGTACTTC.

The CDR3 loop reads CASSSPVGGPSYNEQFF. For the CDR3, the DNA is TGCGCCAGCAGCTCCCCGGTGGGGGGACCTTCCTACAATGAGCAGTTCTTC. The V gene is TRBV4-1, the J gene TRBJ2-1; D perhaps matches TRBD2 (6 bases). CDR3 length: 17 amino acids. V lost 5 bases and J 1 base, leaving 18 bases between the germline ends. Germline V gene lookup returns CDR1 MGHRA and CDR2 YSYEKL.

This clonotype was seen a handful of times. The gene calls are TRBV7-8 and TRBJ2-4; TRBD1 agrees at 10 bases. Per the germline V gene, CDR1 is SGHVS and CDR2 is FQNEAQ. The J segment lost 13 bases and the V segment lost 5 bases, leaving 17 bases of the junction unmatched. The CDR3 runs to 16 residues. Here the CDR3 reads CASSPQRQGARLNQYF. In nucleotides, the CDR3 is TGTGCCAGCAGCCCACAACGACAGGGGGCGCGGTTAAACCAGTACTTC.

To note about this clonotype: A junction boundary mismatches the germline segment, possibly from a read error. The V call is TRBV7-2, the J call TRBJ2-1; 11 nucleotides agree with TRBD2. Per the germline V gene, CDR1 is SGHTA and CDR2 is FQGNSA. The CDR3 spans 15 residues. The CDR3 here is CDSSRTSGWLGEQFF. The CDR3, as DNA: TGTGACAGCAGCAGGACTAGCGGGTGGCTGGGTGAGCAGTTCTTC. Variable domain in full (rest from reference TRBV7-2 and TRBJ2-1): GAGVSQSPSNKVTEKGKDVELRCDPISGHTALYWYRQSLGQGLEFLIYFQGNSAPDKSGLPSDRFSAERTGGSVSTLTIQRTQQEDSAVYLCDSSRTSGWLGEQFFGPGTRLTVL.

This clonotype came up many times. The genes are TRBV7-9 and TRBJ1-6; tentatively, D is TRBD1 (6 bases). Germline V gene sequence: CDR1 SEHNR, CDR2 FQNEAQ (reference sequence). V lost 4 bases to trimming and J lost 7 bases, with 8 bases between them. CDR3 size: 13 residues. The DNA of the CDR3 is TGTGCCAGCAGCTCAAGGGGGAATTCACCCCTCCACTTT. This gives the protein CASSSRGNSPLHF.

The J gene is TRBJ1-3, the V gene TRBV3-1; D not resolved. The CDR3 contains 14 residues. Germline V gene data show CDR1 as LGHDT and CDR2 as YNNKEL (reference sequence). Trimming stripped 0 bases from V and 8 bases from J, with 11 bases between. The CDR3 nucleotides are TGTGCCAGCAGCCAAGATTCCCGAGGTCACACCATATATTTT. Its translation is CASSQDSRGHTIYF.

This chain links TRBV23-1 with TRBJ2-1, with D possibly matching TRBD1 (5 bases). TRBV23-1 is placed among ORFs of uncertain function. The CDR3 is made up of 13 amino acids. The V gene lost 7 bases and the J gene lost 5 bases, with 12 bases spanning the gap. DNA for the CDR3: TGCGCCAGCAAGGACAAGGGTAACAATGAGCAGTTCTTC. The encoded protein is CASKDKGNNEQFF.

The chain links TRBV7-8 to TRBJ2-3; TRBD1 is a possible D gene (6 bases). Trimming stripped 0 bases from V and 1 base from J, with 11 bases between. This CDR3 comprises 16 residues. Germline V gene lookup returns CDR1 SGHVS and CDR2 FQNEAQ. Here the CDR3 DNA reads TGTGCCAGCAGCTTAGCGGGGGCACGGGGCACAGATACGCAGTATTTT. As protein: CASSLAGARGTDTQYF.

This clonotype came up a few times. V gene TRBV6-5 combines with J gene TRBJ1-3, with D tentatively TRBD1 (5 bases). This CDR3 is 15 amino acids long. V lost 4 bases and J 0 bases, leaving 10 bases between the germline ends. Germline values: CDR1 MNHEY, CDR2 SVGAGI. The CDR3 nucleotides are TGTGCCAGCAGTTGGGACCAAGACTCTGGAAACACCATATATTTT. It is translated as CASSWDQDSGNTIYF.

This clonotype appeared a few times. V usage is TRBV5-1 and J usage is TRBJ1-5; D is possibly TRBD1 (5 bases). The CDR3 extends over 14 amino acids. V lost 3 bases and J lost 7, with 14 bases in between. CDR1 and CDR2 (germline): SGHRS, YFSETQ. The CDR3 spells CASSSGTEGQPQHF. The CDR3 region has the DNA TGCGCCAGCAGCTCCGGGACGGAGGGACAGCCCCAGCATTTT.

This clonotype was recorded at least ten times. This chain connects TRBV7-9 to TRBJ1-5; D is undetermined. Per the germline V gene, CDR1 is SEHNR and CDR2 is FQNEAQ (reference sequence). V lost 1 base and J lost 5, with 9 bases in between. This CDR3 region has 14 residues. This CDR3 is CASSLGQDHQPQHF. The CDR3 region has the DNA TGTGCCAGCAGCTTAGGGCAGGACCATCAGCCCCAGCATTTT. The whole variable domain, remainder taken from reference TRBV7-9 and TRBJ1-5, is DTGVSQNPRHKITKRGQNVTFRCDPISEHNRLYWYRQTLGQGPEFLTYFQNEAQLEKSRLLSDRFSAERPKGSFSTLEIQRTEQGDSAMYLCASSLGQDHQPQHFGDGTRLSIL.

DNA of the CDR3: TGCGCCAGCAGCCAAGAGGGACAGGGGAACGAGCAGTACGTC. Protein product: CASSQEGQGNEQYV. The gene calls are TRBV4-1 and TRBJ2-7, with TRBD1 matching 10 bases. The CDR3 has 14 residues. The J segment lost 5 bases and the V segment lost 0 bases, leaving 1 base of the junction unmatched. CDR1 is MGHRA, CDR2 YSYEKL, per germline.

This clonotype showed up many times. This chain connects TRBV5-6 to TRBJ1-2, with TRBD1 matching 7 bases. CDR1 SGHDT and CDR2 YYEEEE come from the germline V gene. The CDR3 contains 14 residues. V lost 6 bases and J lost 4; bases outside the gene matches: 9. CDR3 sequence reads: CASNARTGAYGYTF. In nucleotides, the CDR3 is TGTGCCAGCAACGCACGGACAGGCGCCTATGGCTACACCTTC.

The chain joins TRBV29-1 to TRBJ1-1; 9 bases fit TRBD1. Germline V gene sequence: CDR1 SQVTM, CDR2 ANQGSEA. Trimming took 1 base from V and 4 from J; bases not matched to a gene: 1. The CDR3 has 13 amino acids. The CDR3 loop is CSVEVTGGTEAFF. The DNA of the CDR3 is TGCAGCGTTGAAGTGACAGGGGGCACTGAAGCTTTCTTT.

There are many counts of this clonotype. The genes are TRBV5-8 and TRBJ1-6, with TRBD1 identical over 7 bases. V was clipped by 2 bases and J by 8 bases; unmatched bases: 4. The CDR3 totals 14 residues. From germline, CDR1 is SGHTS and CDR2 YDEGEE. The CDR3 is CASSFGQVYSPLHF. The CDR3 bases are TGTGCCAGCAGCTTCGGACAGGTCTATTCACCCCTCCACTTT.

The V gene is TRBV7-2, the J gene TRBJ1-1; a weak D match, TRBD1 (6 bases). The CDR3 is 14 residues long. Trimming removed 3 bases from V and 1 base from J, with 9 bases in between. The germline V gene encodes CDR1 SGHTA and CDR2 FQGNSA. The CDR3 nucleotides read TGTGCCAGCAGCTTTGCGGGACAGAACACTGAAGCTTTCTTT. Translation: CASSFAGQNTEAFF.

The V and J genes are TRBV20-1 and TRBJ2-5; 9 positions match TRBD1. The junction had 9 bases not matched to a gene; V was cut back by 6 bases and J by 7 bases. Germline values: CDR1 DFQATT, CDR2 SNEGSKA (reference sequence). This CDR3 comprises 13 residues. CDR3 protein: CSALSDRGMTQYF. The CDR3 DNA is TGCAGTGCCCTTTCGGACAGGGGCATGACCCAGTACTTC.